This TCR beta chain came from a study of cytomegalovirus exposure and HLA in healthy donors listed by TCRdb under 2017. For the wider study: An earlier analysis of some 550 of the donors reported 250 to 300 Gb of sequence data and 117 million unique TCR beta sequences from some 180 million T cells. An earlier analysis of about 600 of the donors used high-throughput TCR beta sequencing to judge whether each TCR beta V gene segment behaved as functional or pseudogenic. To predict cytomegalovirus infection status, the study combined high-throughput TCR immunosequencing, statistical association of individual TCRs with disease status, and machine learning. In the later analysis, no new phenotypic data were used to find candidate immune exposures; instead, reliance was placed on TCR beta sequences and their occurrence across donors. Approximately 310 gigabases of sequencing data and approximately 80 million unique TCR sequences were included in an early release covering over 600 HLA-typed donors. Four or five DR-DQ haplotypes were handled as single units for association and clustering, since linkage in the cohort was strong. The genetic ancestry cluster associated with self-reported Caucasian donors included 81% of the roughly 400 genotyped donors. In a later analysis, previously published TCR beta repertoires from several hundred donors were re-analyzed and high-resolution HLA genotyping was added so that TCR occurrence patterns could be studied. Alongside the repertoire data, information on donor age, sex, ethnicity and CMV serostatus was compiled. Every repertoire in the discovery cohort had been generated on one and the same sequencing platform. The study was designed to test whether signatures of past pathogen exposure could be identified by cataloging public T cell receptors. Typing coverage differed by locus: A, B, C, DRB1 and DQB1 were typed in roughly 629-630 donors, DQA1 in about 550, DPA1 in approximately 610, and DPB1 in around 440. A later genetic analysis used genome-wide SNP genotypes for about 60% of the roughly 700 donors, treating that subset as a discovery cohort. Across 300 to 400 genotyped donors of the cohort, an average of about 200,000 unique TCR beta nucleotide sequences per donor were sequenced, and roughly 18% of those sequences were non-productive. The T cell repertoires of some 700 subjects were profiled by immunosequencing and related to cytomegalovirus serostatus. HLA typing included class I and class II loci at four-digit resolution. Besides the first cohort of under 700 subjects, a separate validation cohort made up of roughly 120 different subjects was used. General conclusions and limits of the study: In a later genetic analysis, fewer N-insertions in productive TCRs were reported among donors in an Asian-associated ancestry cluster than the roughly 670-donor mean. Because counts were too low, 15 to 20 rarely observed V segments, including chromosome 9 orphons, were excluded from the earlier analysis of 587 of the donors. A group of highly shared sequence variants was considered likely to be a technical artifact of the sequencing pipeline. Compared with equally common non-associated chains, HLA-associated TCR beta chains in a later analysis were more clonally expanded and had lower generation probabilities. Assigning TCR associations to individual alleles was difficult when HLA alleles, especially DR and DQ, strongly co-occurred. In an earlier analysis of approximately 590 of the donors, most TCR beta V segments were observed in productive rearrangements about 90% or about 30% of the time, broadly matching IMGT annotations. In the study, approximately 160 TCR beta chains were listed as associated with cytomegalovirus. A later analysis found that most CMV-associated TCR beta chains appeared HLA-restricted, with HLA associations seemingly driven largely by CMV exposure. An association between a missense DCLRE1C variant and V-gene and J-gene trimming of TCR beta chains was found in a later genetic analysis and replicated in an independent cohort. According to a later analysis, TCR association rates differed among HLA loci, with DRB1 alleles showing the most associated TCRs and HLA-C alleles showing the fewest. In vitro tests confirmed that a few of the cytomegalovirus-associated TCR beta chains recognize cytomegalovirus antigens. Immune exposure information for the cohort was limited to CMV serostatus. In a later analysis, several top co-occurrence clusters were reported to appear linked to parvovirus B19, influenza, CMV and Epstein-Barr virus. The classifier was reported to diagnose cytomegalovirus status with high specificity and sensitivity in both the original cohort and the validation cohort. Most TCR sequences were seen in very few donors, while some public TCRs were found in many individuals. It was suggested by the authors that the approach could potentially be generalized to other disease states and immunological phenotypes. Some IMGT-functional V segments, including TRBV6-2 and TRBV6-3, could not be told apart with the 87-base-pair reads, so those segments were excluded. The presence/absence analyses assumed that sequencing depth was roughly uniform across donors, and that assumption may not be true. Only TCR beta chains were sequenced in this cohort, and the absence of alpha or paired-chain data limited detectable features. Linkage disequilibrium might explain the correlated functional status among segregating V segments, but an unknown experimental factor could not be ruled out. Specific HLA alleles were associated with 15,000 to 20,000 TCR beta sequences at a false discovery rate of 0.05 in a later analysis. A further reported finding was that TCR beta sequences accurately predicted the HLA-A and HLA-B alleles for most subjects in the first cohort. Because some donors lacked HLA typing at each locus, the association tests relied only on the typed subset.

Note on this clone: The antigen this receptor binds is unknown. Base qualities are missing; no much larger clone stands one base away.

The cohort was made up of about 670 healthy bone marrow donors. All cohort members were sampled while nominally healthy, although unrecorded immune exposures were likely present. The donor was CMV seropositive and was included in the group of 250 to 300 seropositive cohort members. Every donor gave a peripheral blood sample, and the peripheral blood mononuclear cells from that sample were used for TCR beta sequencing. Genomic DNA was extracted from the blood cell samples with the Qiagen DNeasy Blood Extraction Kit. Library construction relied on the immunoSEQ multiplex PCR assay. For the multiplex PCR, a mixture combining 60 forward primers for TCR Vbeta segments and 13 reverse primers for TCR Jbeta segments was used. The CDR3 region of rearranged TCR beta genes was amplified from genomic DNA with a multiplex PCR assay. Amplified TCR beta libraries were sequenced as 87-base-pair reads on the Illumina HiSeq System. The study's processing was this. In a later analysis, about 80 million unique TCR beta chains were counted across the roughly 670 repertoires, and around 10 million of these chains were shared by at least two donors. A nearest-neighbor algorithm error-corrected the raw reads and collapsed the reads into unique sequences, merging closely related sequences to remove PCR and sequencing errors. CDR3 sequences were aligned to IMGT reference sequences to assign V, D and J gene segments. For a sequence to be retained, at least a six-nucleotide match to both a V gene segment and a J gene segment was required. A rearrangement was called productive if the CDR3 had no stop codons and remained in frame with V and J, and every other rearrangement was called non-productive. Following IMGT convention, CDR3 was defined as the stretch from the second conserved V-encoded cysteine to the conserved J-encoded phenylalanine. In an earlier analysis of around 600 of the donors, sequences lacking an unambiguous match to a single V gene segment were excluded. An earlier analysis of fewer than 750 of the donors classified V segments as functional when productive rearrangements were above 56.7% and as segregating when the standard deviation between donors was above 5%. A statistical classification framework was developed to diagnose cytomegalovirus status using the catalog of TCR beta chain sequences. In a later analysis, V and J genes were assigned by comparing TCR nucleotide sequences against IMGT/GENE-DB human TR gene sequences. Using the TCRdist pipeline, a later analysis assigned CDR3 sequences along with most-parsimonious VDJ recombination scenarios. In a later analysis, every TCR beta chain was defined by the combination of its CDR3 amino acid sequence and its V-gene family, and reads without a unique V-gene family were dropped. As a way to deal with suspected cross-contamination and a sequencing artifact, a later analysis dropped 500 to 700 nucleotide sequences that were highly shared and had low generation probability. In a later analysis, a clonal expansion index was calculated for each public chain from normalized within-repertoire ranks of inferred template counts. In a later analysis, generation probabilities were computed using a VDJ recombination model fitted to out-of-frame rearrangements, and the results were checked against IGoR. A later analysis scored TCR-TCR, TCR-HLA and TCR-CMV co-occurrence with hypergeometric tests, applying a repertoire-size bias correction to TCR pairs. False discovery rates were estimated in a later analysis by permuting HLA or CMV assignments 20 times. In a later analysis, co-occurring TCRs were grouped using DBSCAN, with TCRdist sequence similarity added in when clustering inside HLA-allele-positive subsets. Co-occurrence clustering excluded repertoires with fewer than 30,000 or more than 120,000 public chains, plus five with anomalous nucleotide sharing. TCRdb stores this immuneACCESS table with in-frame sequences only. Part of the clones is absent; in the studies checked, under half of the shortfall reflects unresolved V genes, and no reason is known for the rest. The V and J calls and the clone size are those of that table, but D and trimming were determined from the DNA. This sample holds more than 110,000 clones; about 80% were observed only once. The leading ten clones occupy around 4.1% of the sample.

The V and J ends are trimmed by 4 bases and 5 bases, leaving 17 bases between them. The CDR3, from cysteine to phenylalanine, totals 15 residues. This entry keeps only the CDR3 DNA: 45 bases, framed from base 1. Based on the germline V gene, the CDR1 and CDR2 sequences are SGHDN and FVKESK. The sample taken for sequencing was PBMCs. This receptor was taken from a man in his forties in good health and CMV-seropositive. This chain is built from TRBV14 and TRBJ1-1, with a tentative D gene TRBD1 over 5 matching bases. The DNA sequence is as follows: TGTGCCAGCAGCCCCTGGACGGGGGGGGATACTGAAGCTTTCTTT. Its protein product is CASSPWTGGDTEAFF. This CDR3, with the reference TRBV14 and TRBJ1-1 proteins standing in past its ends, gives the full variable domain EAGVTQFPSHSVIEKGQTVTLRCDPISGHDNLYWYRRVMGKEIKFLLHFVKESKQDESGMPNNRFLAERTGGTYSTLKVQPAELEDSGVYFCASSPWTGGDTEAFFGQGTRLTVV.